The 26 T cell receptor beta chains in this list originate from one sample, sequenced in a study of T-cell reconstitution after alpha-beta-depleted transplantation in children. Preparation of the TCRbeta library was carried out with unique molecular identifiers. Each CDR3 protein is one row after TCRdb ran MiXCR on the PCR reads. This table holds about a million distinct CDR3 sequences, about 26% found once. Specimen: PBMCs, mostly from graft donor cells, collected 360 days after TCRalphabeta/CD19-depleted stem cell transplant. The receptors come from a boy less than two years old who had a stem cell transplant for SCID, so the T cells may come from the graft donor.

This clonotype was detected only a few times. J is TRBJ2-2 and V is TRBV30; the D is unclear. The CDR3 spans 13 residues. V lost 1 base and J lost 0, with 3 bases in between. CDR1 is GTSNPN, CDR2 SVGIG, per germline (reference sequence). The CDR3 nucleotides are TGTGCCTGGAGTGGGTCGAACACCGGGGAGCTGTTTTTT. Amino acids: CAWSGSNTGELFF.

This chain connects TRBV20-1 to TRBJ2-7, with TRBD1 matching over 7 bases. The CDR3 is 14 amino acids. The germline V gene encodes CDR1 DFQATT and CDR2 SNEGSKA (reference sequence). After removal of 7 bases from V and 3 bases from J, the junction contained 12 bases not matched to a gene. This chain's CDR3 is CSVIRQGVLYEQYF. CDR3 sequence (DNA): TGCAGTGTCATAAGACAGGGCGTCCTCTACGAGCAGTACTTC.

This CDR3 reads CASSLGDRLGYEQYF. CDR3 in DNA: TGTGCCAGCAGCTTAGGGGACAGGTTGGGGTACGAGCAGTACTTC. The chain is built from TRBV7-9 and TRBJ2-7; 8 bases are shared with TRBD1. The CDR3 is 15 amino acids. Losses at the gene ends were 1 base for V and 4 bases for J; bases not matched to a gene: 6. Germline CDR1 and CDR2: SEHNR and FQNEAQ (reference sequence).

V and J are TRBV20-1 and TRBJ2-5; no definite D call. V gave up 5 bases and J gave up 1 base, with 14 bases separating them. Germline lookup yields CDR1 DFQATT and CDR2 SNEGSKA (reference sequence). The CDR3 length is 14 residues. The CDR3 DNA reads as TGCAGTGCTCCTCCTTCCGCAGTCCAAGAGACCCAGTACTTC. It encodes CSAPPSAVQETQYF.

Many counts were recorded for this clonotype. The V gene is TRBV20-1, the J gene TRBJ2-1, with unresolved D. The CDR3 has 16 residues. Trimming cost V 3 bases and J 5 bases, with 20 bases left between them. Germline-derived CDR1 and CDR2 are DFQATT and SNEGSKA (reference sequence). The chain's CDR3 is CSARANHAQGHNEQFF. In nucleotides, the CDR3 is TGCAGTGCTAGGGCGAACCACGCACAAGGGCACAATGAGCAGTTCTTC.

There are a few counts of this clonotype. This chain links TRBV29-1 with TRBJ1-3, with D perhaps matching TRBD1 (6 bases). Between the trimmed V and J ends, which lost 1 base and 2 bases, there was a span of 9 bases. The CDR3 contains 14 residues. The germline V gene encodes CDR1 SQVTM and CDR2 ANQGSEA. CDR3 in amino acids: CSVEAGEAGNTIYF. The CDR3 DNA follows: TGCAGCGTTGAAGCAGGGGAGGCTGGAAACACCATATATTTT.

In regard to this clonotype: The conserved phenylalanine or tryptophan normally closing the CDR3 is absent here, so this likely arose from a read error. The chain is built from TRBV25-1 and TRBJ2-5; TRBD1 agrees at 8 bases. The CDR3 has 17 amino acids. V was pared by 1 base and J by 3 bases, with 10 bases of the junction left unmatched. Germline CDR1 and CDR2: MGHDK and SYGVNS. The CDR3 is CASSEWTNDRGEETQYC. The CDR3 DNA sequence: TGTGCCAGCAGTGAATGGACAAATGACAGGGGCGAAGAGACCCAGTACTGC.

The chain uses TRBV12-3 or TRBV12-4 and TRBJ2-4; TRBD1 might be the D (5 bases). The V end lost 1 base, the J end lost 8 bases, and 6 bases lay between the germline ends. The CDR3 extends over 12 amino acids. CDR3 protein: CASSLEGDIQYF. The CDR3 DNA is TGTGCCAGCAGTTTAGAAGGGGACATTCAGTACTTC.

This chain connects TRBV6-1 to TRBJ2-5; D gene uncertain. This CDR3 region has 13 residues. Trimming removed 6 bases at V and 2 bases at J, with 10 bases between. Germline V gene sequence: CDR1 MNHNS, CDR2 SASEGT. This CDR3 reads CASRIRSQETQYF. CDR3 bases: TGTGCCAGCAGGATCCGATCTCAAGAGACCCAGTACTTC.

This chain links TRBV12-3 or TRBV12-4 with TRBJ2-3; maybe TRBD2 (6 bases). V was clipped by 3 bases and J by 0 bases, with 13 bases between them. The CDR3 extends over 16 amino acids. The CDR3 reads CASSFPREASTDTQYF. The CDR3 bases are TGTGCCAGCAGTTTCCCCAGGGAGGCTAGCACAGATACGCAGTATTTT.

The chain uses TRBV24-1 and TRBJ2-7; D gene ambiguous. Germline CDR1 KGHDR, CDR2 SFDVKD. V shed 10 bases and J shed 9 bases, with 27 bases lying between them. The CDR3 loop spans 15 amino acids. DNA of the CDR3: TGTGCCACGCGAGGAAAGAGTCAGCCCTTGCTTGGGCAGTACTTC. Protein sequence: CATRGKSQPLLGQYF.

The rearrangement uses TRBV7-6 and TRBJ1-1; D gene ambiguous. V lost 1 base and J lost 7, with 10 bases in between. The CDR3 has 13 residues. In germline, CDR1 is SGHVS, CDR2 FNYEAQ. The CDR3 spells CASSLGDWGEAFF. The CDR3 DNA reads TGTGCCAGCAGCTTAGGAGATTGGGGTGAAGCTTTCTTT.

This clonotype has just one count. The chain combines TRBV7-2 with TRBJ2-3; 8 bases map to TRBD1. This CDR3 comprises 12 residues. V shed 4 bases, J shed 11 bases, and the junction held 5 bases outside the gene matches. In germline, CDR1 is SGHTA, CDR2 FQGNSA. CDR3 coding DNA: TGTGCCAGCAGCTCTGGGGACAGGTTGCAGTATTTT. Its translation: CASSSGDRLQYF.

The table lists this clonotype with a few counts. This rearrangement joins TRBV7-9 to TRBJ2-3, with unresolved D. The CDR3 extends over 13 amino acids. Trimming stripped 3 bases from V and 5 bases from J, with 9 bases between. Germline CDR1 is SEHNR and CDR2 is FQNEAQ (reference sequence). The CDR3 DNA is TGTGCCAGCAGCTTTACCACGCAAGATACGCAGTATTTT. It codes for CASSFTTQDTQYF.

This clonotype was counted a few times. V is TRBV7-2 and J is TRBJ2-1; 8 bases map to TRBD2. The CDR3 is 15 residues long. Germline CDR1 reads SGHTA; CDR2 reads FQGNSA. V lost 5 bases, J lost 2 bases, and 5 bases stayed unmatched. Here the CDR3 DNA reads TGTGCCAGCAGCGGACTGGGACTAGCCTACAATGAGCAGTTCTTC. Its translation is CASSGLGLAYNEQFF.

V and J are TRBV5-4 and TRBJ2-7; weak D call: TRBD2 (7 bases). This CDR3 has 13 amino acids. The germline V gene encodes CDR1 SGHNT and CDR2 YYREEE (reference sequence). V lost 4 bases, J lost 2 bases, and 10 bases lay in between. As DNA, the CDR3 is TGTGCCAGCAGCGAGGGGGGGCCCTACGAGCAGTACTTC. It is translated as CASSEGGPYEQYF. The variable domain in full, with the rest retrieved from reference TRBV5-4 and TRBJ2-7, is ETGVTQSPTHLIKTRGQQVTLRCSSQSGHNTVSWYQQALGQGPQFIFQYYREEENGRGNFPPRFSGLQFPNYSSELNVNALELDDSALYLCASSEGGPYEQYFGPGTRLTVT.

This clonotype appeared once. The chain has TRBV20-1 and TRBJ1-6; D is ambiguous. Germline V lookup: CDR1 DFQATT, CDR2 SNEGSKA (reference sequence). V gave up 3 bases and J gave up 9 bases, with 9 bases separating them. There are 12 residues in the CDR3. The CDR3 here is CSASRRASPLHF. In DNA, the CDR3 is TGCAGTGCTAGTCGCCGGGCTTCACCCCTCCACTTT.

The rearrangement links TRBV4-1 to TRBJ1-5; 7 positions agree with TRBD1. V shed 0 bases, J shed 4 bases, and the junction held 6 bases outside the gene matches. The CDR3 has 16 residues. The germline gives CDR1 MGHRA, CDR2 YSYEKL. The CDR3 protein is CASSQDGQVPNQPQHF. CDR3 in DNA: TGCGCCAGCAGCCAAGATGGACAGGTCCCAAATCAGCCCCAGCATTTT.

The chain's CDR3 is CSARDRGGGHPDTQYF. In nucleotides, the CDR3 is TGCAGTGCTAGAGATAGGGGCGGGGGGCACCCAGATACGCAGTATTTT. V usage is TRBV20-1 and J usage is TRBJ2-3; 8 bases match TRBD2. Per germline, CDR1 DFQATT and CDR2 SNEGSKA (reference sequence). The V and J ends lost 0 bases and 4 bases, in that order; junction bases with no gene match: 9. The CDR3 contains 16 residues.

The sample holds a few counts of this clonotype. The chain carries TRBV5-1 and TRBJ1-2; weak D call: TRBD1 (5 bases). V was cut by 1 base and J by 4 bases, with 14 bases left in between. The CDR3 loop spans 15 amino acids. In germline, CDR1 is SGHRS, CDR2 YFSETQ. In nucleotides, the CDR3 is TGCGCCAGCAGCTTGAGGGGCGCCGGGGTCTATGGCTACACCTTC. It translates to CASSLRGAGVYGYTF.

This clonotype has more than one count but fewer than ten. This rearrangement joins TRBV12-3 or TRBV12-4 to TRBJ2-7; 7 bases agree with TRBD1. With 4 bases clipped from V and 1 base from J, the junction kept 4 bases outside the gene matches. The CDR3 spans 14 residues. Here the CDR3 reads CASSYRGTSYEQYF. The CDR3, as DNA: TGTGCCAGCAGTTACAGGGGTACGTCCTACGAGCAGTACTTC.

J is TRBJ2-7 and V is TRBV7-9, with TRBD1 identical over 8 bases. The germline gives CDR1 SEHNR, CDR2 FQNEAQ (reference sequence). V lost 5 bases to trimming and J lost 4 bases; unmatched junction nucleotides: 10. This CDR3 region has 15 residues. DNA for the CDR3: TGTGCCAGCAGCCGGGTGAGGACAGGGATGTACGAGCAGTACTTC. Protein product: CASSRVRTGMYEQYF.

This clonotype was seen only a few times. The V call is TRBV7-7, the J call TRBJ2-1; TRBD2 aligns across 13 bases. Germline CDR1 is SSHAT and CDR2 is FNYEAQ (reference sequence). CDR3 length: 16 amino acids. V shed 3 bases, J shed 9 bases, and the junction held 8 bases outside the gene matches. The CDR3 region is CASSLTSGGTRGEQFF. The CDR3 bases are TGTGCCAGCAGCTTGACTAGCGGGGGGACCAGGGGTGAGCAGTTCTTC. Full variable domain (missing parts from reference TRBV7-7 and TRBJ2-1): GAGVSQSPRYKVTKRGQDVTLRCDPISSHATLYWYQQALGQGPEFLTYFNYEAQPDKSGLPSDRFSAERPEGSISTLTIQRTEQRDSAMYRCASSLTSGGTRGEQFFGPGTRLTVL.

This clonotype showed up just a few times. The rearrangement joins TRBV7-8 to TRBJ2-1; the D gene is possibly TRBD1 (5 bases). Trimming took off 5 bases at V and 4 bases at J, with 12 bases between the two ends. The CDR3 has 14 residues. Germline V CDR1 and CDR2: SGHVS, FQNEAQ. The CDR3 DNA sequence: TGTGCCAGCAGCCCCAGGGTTGGGTACAATGAGCAGTTCTTC. Amino acid sequence: CASSPRVGYNEQFF.

This clonotype was counted between two and nine times. J is TRBJ2-7 and V is TRBV10-3, with D perhaps matching TRBD1 (5 bases). Germline lookup yields CDR1 ENHRY and CDR2 SYGVKD. V dropped 2 bases and J dropped 4 bases, with 12 bases sitting between them. This CDR3 is built from 14 residues. Written as DNA, the CDR3 is TGTGCCATCAGTGAGCCAGGGATAAGGTACGAGCAGTACTTC. Protein: CAISEPGIRYEQYF.

The chain joins TRBV29-1 to TRBJ2-7; D perhaps matches TRBD1 (6 bases). The CDR3 runs to 14 residues. Germline CDR1 reads SQVTM; CDR2 reads ANQGSEA. V was pared by 2 bases and J by 1 base, with 12 bases between. The CDR3: CSVETVQGSYEQYF. The CDR3 DNA is TGCAGCGTTGAAACGGTTCAGGGGTCCTACGAGCAGTACTTC.